What follows is one T cell receptor beta chain and its context. Ten or more counts support this clonotype. It has no known antigen specificity. Qualities for individual bases were not recorded, and no much larger clone is one base off. TCR alpha and beta CDR3 regions were amplified with the iRepertoire nested amplicon-rescue multiplex PCR (arm-PCR) platform from RNA. The input for one-step reverse transcription and amplification was about 100-400 ng of either tissue mRNA or PBMC total RNA. Following bead purification, Illumina adapters were added by a secondary multiplex PCR, and the libraries were gel-purified between 200 and 400 bp. Internal 6-nucleotide barcodes were carried by the libraries and were used for demultiplexing. Sequencing of libraries was performed on an Illumina MiSeq with 2x220 or 2x250 nucleotide paired-end reads. As for the original processing: Paired reads were merged using FLASH 1.2.11 and aligned with BWA-MEM to the GRCh37 human genome, and TRA and TRB reads were then extracted. V and J assignment used an IMGT-derived reference of cassette sequences and CDR3 motifs that included pseudogenes. Reads were translated in three frames, and productive CDR3s were defined as those with a C...FGXG motif and no stop codons. Clonotypes were defined as unique combinations of V-J cassette pair and CDR3 amino acid sequence. Hamming distance filtering was applied to reads, with thresholds set by the sequence error rate of each sample in mapped regions. TCRdb itself trimmed the public reads at Q25 with fastp, ran MiXCR and retained productive beta chains. Each CDR3 protein appears once, grouped with its most common genes and DNA. It is TCRdb's table, rather than the study itself, that gives the V and J calls and clone size. The sample yields about 200,000 distinct CDR3 sequences; more than 25% were counted once. Around 20% of the sample is in the top ten clones.

This specimen comes from a study of glioma-infiltrating T cells (dated by TCRdb to 2015 to 2016). Some background on the complete study: Sequencing of TCR alpha- and beta-chain repertoires was performed on glioma tissue, on non-neoplastic brain tissue, and on matched peripheral blood mononuclear cells. The paired cohort was made up of three low-grade glioma patients, under ten primary glioblastoma patients and three non-glioma patients who contributed non-neoplastic brain tissue. To gauge divergence between tissue and blood T-cell populations, every tissue-infiltrating repertoire was compared against the peripheral blood repertoire from the same patient. Findings and caveats that apply to the study as a whole: Group comparisons were based on small numbers of patients: three non-neoplastic, three low-grade glioma and several glioblastoma patients. VJ-independent divergence between tissue and blood was found to be below expectation in non-neoplastic patients but above expectation in all gliomas, particularly low-grade gliomas. Very few CDR3 sequences were found to be shared between tissue and blood, and this scarcity was attributed to high CDR3 diversity and limited sampling.

Trimming takes 1 base from V and 6 bases from J, and the germline ends sit 21 bases apart. Including cysteine and phenylalanine, the CDR3 has 17 amino acids. Just the 51-base CDR3 DNA is kept, in frame starting at base 1. The germline V gene specifies MGHRA as CDR1 and YSYEKL as CDR2. Sequencing used glioma tissue, nonneoplastic brain tissue, or PBMCs (not recorded which). The sequence links TRBV4-1 to TRBJ1-2, with TRBD1 as a weak D call on 5 bases. The TCR originated in a human donor with low-grade glioma or glioblastoma, undergoing nonglioma brain surgery, or in good health (not recorded which). The DNA sequence is as follows: TGCGCCAGCAGCCAAGGGGGAAGAGTACAGGAGAGAAATGGCTACACCTTC. It specifies CASSQGGRVQERNGYTF.